The 16 T cell receptor beta chains presented below share a single source sample, sequenced in a study of OX40 agonist ivuxolimab in advanced cancers. Using immunoSEQ multiplex PCR, the repertoire was profiled, and TCRdb retains in-frame clones only, with some absent. The table includes 35,000 to 45,000 clones, roughly 84% detected once. Sequenced here: CD4+ or CD8+ T cells sorted from blood, sampled in a trial of the OX40 agonist ivuxolimab. The receptors were sampled from an adult with an advanced solid tumor such as melanoma, head and neck, liver or kidney cancer.

The CDR3, as DNA: TGTGCCAGCAGTTACTCGGGGTCCTACAATGAGCAGTTCTTC. It is translated as CASSYSGSYNEQFF. The gene calls are TRBV6-6 and TRBJ2-1; D not resolved. V shed 0 bases and J shed 1 base, with 4 bases lying between them. Germline V lookup: CDR1 MNHNY, CDR2 SVGAGI (reference sequence). The CDR3 is 14 residues long.

This rearrangement joins TRBV11-2 to TRBJ1-4, with D possibly TRBD1 on 6 matching bases. Trimming removed 4 bases from V and 7 bases from J, with 16 bases in between. CDR3 length: 15 amino acids. Germline lookup yields CDR1 SGHAT and CDR2 FQNNGV. The CDR3 region has the DNA TGTGCCAGCAGCTACCCACAGGGAGTCTTTGAAAAACTGTTTTTT. This encodes CASSYPQGVFEKLFF.

This clone was detected only once. The V call is TRBV4-3, the J call TRBJ1-1, with D possibly TRBD1 on 6 matching bases. CDR1 LGHNA and CDR2 YSLEER come from the germline V gene. The CDR3 extends over 17 amino acids. The ends were cut back, 2 bases at V and 1 base at J, with 17 bases in the middle. This chain's CDR3 is CASSQLLWTDKNTEAFF. The CDR3 DNA reads as TGCGCCAGCAGCCAACTGCTGTGGACAGATAAGAACACTGAAGCTTTCTTT.

This chain uses TRBV4-1 with TRBJ1-1; the D gene is possibly TRBD1 (6 bases). V dropped 4 bases and J dropped 4 bases, with 10 bases sitting between them. Germline CDR1 is MGHRA and CDR2 is YSYEKL. This CDR3 region has 13 residues. Written as DNA, the CDR3 is TGCGCCAGCAGCCGAAACAGGGCCACTGAAGCTTTCTTT. Translated: CASSRNRATEAFF.

The chain uses TRBV7-8 and TRBJ2-1; D may be TRBD2 (7 bases). CDR3 length equals 17 residues. CDR1 and CDR2 (germline): SGHVS, FQNEAQ. V was shortened by 4 bases and J by 0 bases, with 16 bases between the two germline ends. CDR3: CASSSSGGPSSYNEQFF. The CDR3 nucleotides are TGTGCCAGCAGCTCCTCGGGGGGCCCGAGCTCCTACAATGAGCAGTTCTTC.

The gene calls are TRBV30 and TRBJ2-7, with D uncertain. Trimming removed 5 bases from V and 4 bases from J, with 15 bases in between. CDR3 length: 13 amino acids. Germline assignment: CDR1 GTSNPN and CDR2 SVGIG (reference sequence). The CDR3 here is CAWASGIEYEQYF. In DNA form, the CDR3 reads TGTGCCTGGGCTTCGGGTATCGAATACGAGCAGTACTTC.

The V gene is TRBV29-1, the J gene TRBJ2-2; D gene unclear. V lost 0 bases and J 7 bases, leaving 12 bases between the germline ends. CDR1 and CDR2 from the germline V gene are SQVTM and ANQGSEA. This CDR3 is built from 14 residues. Here the CDR3 reads CSVEDQWNGGELFF. DNA of the CDR3: TGCAGCGTTGAAGATCAGTGGAACGGCGGGGAGCTGTTTTTT.

The chain carries TRBV30 and TRBJ1-5; TRBD1 is a possible D gene (6 bases). The CDR3 spans 13 residues. Germline loops: CDR1 GTSNPN, CDR2 SVGIG (reference sequence). V dropped 4 bases and J dropped 4 bases, with 11 bases sitting between them. Here the CDR3 DNA reads TGTGCCTGGACCAGGGGAGGTAATCAGCCCCAGCATTTT. Residues: CAWTRGGNQPQHF.

The chain is built from TRBV5-4 and TRBJ2-1; TRBD2 matches 10 bases. CDR1 and CDR2 from the germline V gene are SGHNT and YYREEE (reference sequence). This CDR3 is 13 amino acids long. Trimming took 10 bases from V and 9 from J; bases not matched to a gene: 10. The CDR3 is CASSGGVTIEQFF. The DNA for the CDR3 is TGTGCCTCAAGCGGGGGGGTTACTATTGAGCAGTTCTTC.

V and J are TRBV9 and TRBJ1-4; no definite D call. Trimming left V 0 bases short and J 7 bases short, with 13 bases between. Germline V gene lookup returns CDR1 SGDLS and CDR2 YYNGEE. This CDR3 region has 15 residues. This CDR3 reads CASSVEGRRSEKLFF. In DNA form, the CDR3 reads TGTGCCAGCAGCGTAGAGGGCAGGAGGAGTGAAAAACTGTTTTTT.

The chain couples TRBV7-9 to TRBJ2-1, with TRBD2 identical over 13 bases. The CDR3 sequence is 17 residues long. The germline V gene encodes CDR1 SEHNR and CDR2 FQNEAQ (reference sequence). J was trimmed by 8 bases and V by 1 base; bases with no gene match: 8. The CDR3 DNA follows: TGTGCCAGCAGCTTAGGCCGAAGACTAGCGGGGGGAGATGAGCAGTTCTTC. It encodes CASSLGRRLAGGDEQFF.

In its sample, this clone was seen a few times. This rearrangement joins TRBV6-5 to TRBJ1-2; D is perhaps TRBD1 (6 bases). V was pared by 5 bases and J by 4 bases, with 11 bases between. The germline gives CDR1 MNHEY, CDR2 SVGAGI. The CDR3 is made up of 13 amino acids. The CDR3: CASSTGQSYGYTF. Written as DNA, the CDR3 is TGTGCCAGCAGTACCGGACAGTCCTATGGCTACACCTTC.

This chain joins TRBV10-3 and TRBJ1-1; TRBD1 is a possible D gene (5 bases). Trimming cost V 10 bases and J 3 bases, with 6 bases left between them. Germline V gene lookup returns CDR1 ENHRY and CDR2 SYGVKD. CDR3 length: 10 residues. The CDR3 bases are TGTGCCACACAGGACACTGAAGCTTTCTTT. Translating it yields CATQDTEAFF.

The V and J genes are TRBV5-1 and TRBJ2-5, with TRBD2 as a possible D gene (6 bases). The J call could be wrong; TRBJ2-7 is a better fit for the DNA end. The length of the CDR3 is 15 residues. Germline V lookup: CDR1 SGHRS, CDR2 YFSETQ. CDR3 nucleotides: TGCGCCAGCAGCTTGGAGGAGGGTATGTCCTACGAGCAGTACTTC. Translation: CASSLEEGMSYEQYF.

The chain recombines TRBV13 with TRBJ2-7; 8 bases match TRBD1. After removal of 4 bases from V and 6 bases from J, the junction contained 8 bases not matched to a gene. Germline assignment: CDR1 PRHDT and CDR2 FYEKMQ (reference sequence). The CDR3 sequence is 14 residues long. The CDR3 region is CASSSLTGTGEQYF. In DNA, the CDR3 is TGTGCCAGCAGCTCGTTAACCGGGACAGGCGAGCAGTACTTC.

The rearrangement joins TRBV6-1 to TRBJ2-3, with 7 bases that match TRBD2. The junction had 7 bases not matched to a gene; V was cut back by 5 bases and J by 5 bases. CDR3 length: 14 amino acids. The germline V gene encodes CDR1 MNHNS and CDR2 SASEGT. The CDR3 nucleotides are TGTGCCAGCAGTATCAGCGGGGCAATAGATACGCAGTATTTT. This gives the protein CASSISGAIDTQYF.